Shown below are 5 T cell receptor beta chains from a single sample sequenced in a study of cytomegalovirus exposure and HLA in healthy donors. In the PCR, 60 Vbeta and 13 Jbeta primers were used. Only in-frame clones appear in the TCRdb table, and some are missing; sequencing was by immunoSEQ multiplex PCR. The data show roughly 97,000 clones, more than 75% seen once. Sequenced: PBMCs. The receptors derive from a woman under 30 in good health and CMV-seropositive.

The CDR3 here is CASSNSGRENEQFF. The CDR3 bases are TGTGCCAGCAGTAATAGCGGGAGGGAGAATGAGCAGTTCTTC. This rearrangement joins TRBV9 to TRBJ2-1; 11 nucleotides match TRBD2. With 5 bases clipped from V and 7 bases from J, the junction kept 5 bases outside the gene matches. CDR3 length equals 14 residues. Germline values: CDR1 SGDLS, CDR2 YYNGEE.

The CDR3 reads CASSFSATVLSYEQYF. Written as DNA, the CDR3 is TGCGCCAGCAGCTTTAGTGCCACCGTACTCTCCTACGAGCAGTACTTC. This rearrangement joins TRBV5-1 to TRBJ2-7; D call uncertain. The CDR3 runs 16 residues. V lost 2 bases to trimming and J lost 0 bases, with 15 bases between them. Germline V gene lookup returns CDR1 SGHRS and CDR2 YFSETQ.

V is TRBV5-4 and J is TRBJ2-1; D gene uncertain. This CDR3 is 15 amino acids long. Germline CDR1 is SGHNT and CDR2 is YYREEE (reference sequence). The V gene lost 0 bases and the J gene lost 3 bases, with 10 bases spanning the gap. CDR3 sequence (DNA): TGTGCCAGCAGCTTGGACGGAACGGGCTACAATGAGCAGTTCTTC. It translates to CASSLDGTGYNEQFF.

The CDR3 coding sequence is TGTGCCATCAGACCCGTCTCGAGCTCTGGAAACACCATATATTTT. This translates into CAIRPVSSSGNTIYF. The V gene is TRBV10-3, the J gene TRBJ1-3; D not resolved. V was clipped by 6 bases and J by 0 bases, with 12 bases between them. This CDR3 is built from 15 residues. From germline, CDR1 is ENHRY and CDR2 SYGVKD.

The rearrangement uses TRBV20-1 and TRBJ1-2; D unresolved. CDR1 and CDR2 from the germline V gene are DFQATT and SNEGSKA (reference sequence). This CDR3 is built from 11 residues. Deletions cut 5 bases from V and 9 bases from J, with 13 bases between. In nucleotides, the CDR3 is TGCAGTGCTCTTAGACGGGAGAGCTACACCTTC. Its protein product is CSALRRESYTF.